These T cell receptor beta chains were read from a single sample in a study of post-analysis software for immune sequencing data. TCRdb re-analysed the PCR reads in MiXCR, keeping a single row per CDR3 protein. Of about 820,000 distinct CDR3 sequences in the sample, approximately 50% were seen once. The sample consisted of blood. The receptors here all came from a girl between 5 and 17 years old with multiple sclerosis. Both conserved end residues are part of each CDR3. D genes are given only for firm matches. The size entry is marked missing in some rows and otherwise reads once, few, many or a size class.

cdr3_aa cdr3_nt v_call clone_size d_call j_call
CASSPAAPPGSPLHF TGTGCCAGCTCACCGGCGGCCCCGCCGGGTTCACCCCTCCACTTT TRBV18 . . TRBJ1-6
CSGGGWWAEAFF TGCAGCGGCGGCGGGTGGTGGGCAGAAGCTTTCTTT TRBV29-1 . . TRBJ1-1
CSVRGESASYEQYF TGCAGCGTGAGGGGAGAATCAGCCTCCTACGAGCAGTACTTC TRBV29-1 few . TRBJ2-7
CASSIGRDRVHEQYF TGTGCCAGTAGTATTGGCCGGGACAGGGTGCACGAGCAGTACTTC TRBV19 . TRBD1 TRBJ2-7
CSAPSLETQYF TGCAGTGCTCCTAGCCTAGAGACCCAGTACTTC TRBV20-1 few . TRBJ2-5
CASSGDRALDGYTF TGTGCCAGCAGCGGCGACAGGGCCCTAGATGGCTACACCTTC TRBV6-1 . TRBD1 TRBJ1-2
CASSYGPSYEQYF TGCGCCAGCAGCTATGGGCCTTCCTACGAGCAGTACTTC TRBV5-1 . . TRBJ2-7
CSARLQGGYFSSYEQYF TGCAGTGCTAGACTGCAAGGGGGGTACTTCAGCTCCTACGAGCAGTACTTC TRBV20-1 . . TRBJ2-7
CSVFRIGGVEETQYF TGCAGCGTTTTTCGTATCGGGGGAGTCGAAGAGACCCAGTACTTC TRBV29-1 few . TRBJ2-5
CASSLITSGAQETQYF TGTGCCAGCAGCTTAATAACTAGCGGGGCCCAAGAGACCCAGTACTTC TRBV11-2 . TRBD2 TRBJ2-5
CASSPLAGGIYEQFF TGTGCCAGCAGCCCCCTAGCGGGAGGAATATATGAGCAGTTCTTC TRBV12-3/TRBV12-4 . TRBD2 TRBJ2-1
CASSYRGGEDTQYF TGTGCCAGCAGTTATCGGGGGGGCGAAGATACGCAGTATTTT TRBV6-5 few TRBD2 TRBJ2-3
CSGGAGAYNEQFF TGCAGCGGCGGGGCGGGGGCTTACAATGAGCAGTTCTTC TRBV20-1 . . TRBJ2-1
CASRPLGGDLMNTEAFF TGTGCCAGCAGGCCCCTTGGGGGGGACCTCATGAACACTGAAGCTTTCTTT TRBV12-3/TRBV12-4 once . TRBJ1-1
CASRSYPRDGPTDTQYF TGTGCCAGCAGATCCTATCCCCGGGACGGACCCACAGATACGCAGTATTTT TRBV7-9 few . TRBJ2-3
CSVGYSEAFF TGCAGCGTTGGGTACAGCGAAGCTTTCTTT TRBV29-1 . . TRBJ1-1